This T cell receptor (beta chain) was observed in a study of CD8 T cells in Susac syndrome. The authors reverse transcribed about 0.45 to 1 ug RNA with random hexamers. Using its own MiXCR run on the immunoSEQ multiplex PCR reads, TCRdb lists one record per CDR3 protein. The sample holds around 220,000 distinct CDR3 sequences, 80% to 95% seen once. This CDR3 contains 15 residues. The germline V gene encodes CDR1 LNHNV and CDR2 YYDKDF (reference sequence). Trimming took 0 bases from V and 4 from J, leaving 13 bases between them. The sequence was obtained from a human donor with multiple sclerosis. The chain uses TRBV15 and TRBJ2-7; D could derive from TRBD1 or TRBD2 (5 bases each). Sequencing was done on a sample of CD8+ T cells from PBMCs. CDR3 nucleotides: TGTGCCACCAGCAGAGAGTGGGGACCCCGATACGAGCAGTACTTC. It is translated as CATSREWGPRYEQYF.